Listed below are T cell receptor beta chains from one sample, sequenced in a study of blood T cell repertoires in COVID-19. The method was immunoSEQ multiplex PCR; TCRdb's version includes in-frame clones alone and lacks a portion of them. Of 70,000 to 95,000 clones listed, roughly 80% were seen once; the top ten hold 13%. Sample: peripheral blood. These receptors were taken from a human donor in a cohort sampled during active COVID-19. Both conserved end residues are part of each CDR3. Each record gives: CDR3 protein, CDR3 DNA, V gene, CDR3 length, J gene, clone size, D gene. The D gene is left open where the match is weak. Clone size is shown for a subset of rows, as once, few, many or a class of expanded clone.

cdr3_aa: CASSPVRGHGYTF
cdr3_nt: TGTGCCAGCAGCCCTGTCAGGGGGCATGGCTACACCTTC
v_call: TRBV7-8
cdr3_length: 13
j_call: TRBJ1-2
clone_size: few
d_call: TRBD1

cdr3_aa: CASSPRLAVNTGELFF
cdr3_nt: TGTGCCAGCAGCCCACGACTAGCGGTGAACACCGGGGAGCTGTTTTTT
v_call: TRBV4-2
cdr3_length: 16
j_call: TRBJ2-2
clone_size: few
d_call: TRBD2

cdr3_aa: CASSVSGTGEQFF
cdr3_nt: TGTGCCAGCAGCGTATCTGGTACGGGTGAGCAGTTCTTC
v_call: TRBV9
cdr3_length: 13
j_call: TRBJ2-1
clone_size: -
d_call: -

cdr3_aa: CASSSLTGTGAQYF
cdr3_nt: TGCGCCAGCAGCTCACTGACAGGGACCGGGGCCCAGTACTTC
v_call: TRBV5-1
cdr3_length: 14
j_call: TRBJ2-5
clone_size: -
d_call: TRBD1

cdr3_aa: CASLPGTESTDTQYF
cdr3_nt: TGTGCCAGCCTACCCGGGACAGAGTCCACAGATACGCAGTATTTT
v_call: TRBV6-5
cdr3_length: 15
j_call: TRBJ2-3
clone_size: -
d_call: TRBD1

cdr3_aa: CASSPQGTKNIQYF
cdr3_nt: TGCGCCAGCAGCCCCCAGGGCACCAAAAACATTCAGTACTTC
v_call: TRBV5-1
cdr3_length: 14
j_call: TRBJ2-4
clone_size: once
d_call: -

cdr3_aa: CASRSTFGGPSRGYTF
cdr3_nt: TGTGCCAGCAGGTCCACGTTTGGGGGCCCATCGAGAGGCTACACCTTC
v_call: TRBV2
cdr3_length: 16
j_call: TRBJ1-2
clone_size: -
d_call: -

cdr3_aa: CASSPGQGGYNEQFF
cdr3_nt: TGTGCCAGCTCACCGGGCCAGGGGGGCTACAATGAGCAGTTCTTC
v_call: TRBV18
cdr3_length: 15
j_call: TRBJ2-1
clone_size: -
d_call: -

cdr3_aa: CASSLRVGGGATDTQYF
cdr3_nt: TGTGCCAGCAGCCTCCGAGTCGGGGGGGGAGCGACAGATACGCAGTATTTT
v_call: TRBV11-2
cdr3_length: 17
j_call: TRBJ2-3
clone_size: -
d_call: TRBD2

cdr3_aa: CASSESGGGKPAKNIQYF
cdr3_nt: TGCGCCAGCAGTGAGTCTGGGGGGGGCAAGCCAGCCAAAAACATTCAGTACTTC
v_call: TRBV10-2
cdr3_length: 18
j_call: TRBJ2-4
clone_size: -
d_call: -

cdr3_aa: CASSRKTGVGETQYF
cdr3_nt: TGTGCCAGCTCCCGAAAGACAGGGGTCGGGGAGACCCAGTACTTC
v_call: TRBV18
cdr3_length: 15
j_call: TRBJ2-5
clone_size: once
d_call: TRBD1

cdr3_aa: CASSFAGSTDTQYF
cdr3_nt: TGTGCCAGCAGCTTCGCGGGGAGCACAGATACGCAGTATTTT
v_call: TRBV7-8
cdr3_length: 14
j_call: TRBJ2-3
clone_size: -
d_call: -

cdr3_aa: CASSISGTAYYGYTF
cdr3_nt: TGCGCCAGCAGCATTTCCGGGACAGCCTACTATGGCTACACCTTC
v_call: TRBV5-1
cdr3_length: 15
j_call: TRBJ1-2
clone_size: -
d_call: TRBD1

cdr3_aa: CASSLDSNYGYTF
cdr3_nt: TGCGCCAGCAGCCTGGACAGTAACTATGGCTACACCTTC
v_call: TRBV5-1
cdr3_length: 13
j_call: TRBJ1-2
clone_size: -
d_call: -

cdr3_aa: CATLGQGALLGYGYTF
cdr3_nt: TGTGCCACCTTGGGACAGGGGGCTCTTCTCGGCTATGGCTACACCTTC
v_call: TRBV19
cdr3_length: 16
j_call: TRBJ1-2
clone_size: -
d_call: TRBD1

cdr3_aa: CASSGDRALNYGYTF
cdr3_nt: TGTGCCAGCAGCGGGGACAGGGCGTTGAACTATGGCTACACCTTC
v_call: TRBV7-9
cdr3_length: 15
j_call: TRBJ1-2
clone_size: -
d_call: TRBD1

cdr3_aa: CASSPLSARETQYF
cdr3_nt: TGTGCCAGCAGCCCGTTATCCGCGCGCGAGACCCAGTACTTC
v_call: TRBV14
cdr3_length: 14
j_call: TRBJ2-5
clone_size: -
d_call: -

cdr3_aa: CASSRISLGTITGNTIYF
cdr3_nt: TGCGCCAGCAGCCGTATTTCCCTCGGGACTATCACTGGAAACACCATATATTTT
v_call: TRBV4-1
cdr3_length: 18
j_call: TRBJ1-3
clone_size: -
d_call: -

cdr3_aa: CASSLEGQSSYNEQFF
cdr3_nt: TGTGCCAGCAGCTTAGAGGGACAAAGCTCCTACAATGAGCAGTTCTTC
v_call: TRBV7-8
cdr3_length: 16
j_call: TRBJ2-1
clone_size: -
d_call: -

cdr3_aa: CASSVVGLDNSPLHF
cdr3_nt: TGTGCCAGCAGCGTGGTTGGACTGGATAATTCACCCCTCCACTTT
v_call: TRBV9
cdr3_length: 15
j_call: TRBJ1-6
clone_size: -
d_call: -

cdr3_aa: CASSEEGDTGELFF
cdr3_nt: TGCGCCAGCAGTGAAGAGGGGGACACCGGGGAGCTGTTTTTT
v_call: TRBV10-1
cdr3_length: 14
j_call: TRBJ2-2
clone_size: -
d_call: -

cdr3_aa: CASSAQMGRNTEAFF
cdr3_nt: TGTGCCAGCAGCGCCCAAATGGGCCGTAACACTGAAGCTTTCTTT
v_call: TRBV7-9
cdr3_length: 15
j_call: TRBJ1-1
clone_size: -
d_call: -

cdr3_aa: CASSLGTRQRGTEAFF
cdr3_nt: TGCGCCAGCAGCTTGGGGACTAGACAGCGGGGCACTGAAGCTTTCTTT
v_call: TRBV5-1
cdr3_length: 16
j_call: TRBJ1-1
clone_size: -
d_call: -

cdr3_aa: CASSPQGYEQFF
cdr3_nt: TGCGCCAGCAGCCCTCAGGGGTATGAGCAGTTCTTC
v_call: TRBV5-1
cdr3_length: 12
j_call: TRBJ2-1
clone_size: -
d_call: -

cdr3_aa: CASSLAGATDTQYF
cdr3_nt: TGTGCCAGCAGCCTGGCGGGGGCCACAGATACGCAGTATTTT
v_call: TRBV3-1/TRBV3-2
cdr3_length: 14
j_call: TRBJ2-3
clone_size: once
d_call: -